This T cell receptor (beta chain) originates from a study of molecular identifiers for immune sequencing clone quantification. TCRdb re-called the PCR reads with MiXCR, one entry per CDR3 protein. The sample records 97,000 or so distinct CDR3 sequences, under 40% being singletons. A word on this clonotype: This clone may be a read error of a much larger clone one base away.

Germline CDR1 reads SEHNR; CDR2 reads FQNEAQ (reference sequence). The CDR3 spans 15 residues. The J gene is TRBJ2-2, the V gene TRBV7-9; D perhaps matches TRBD2 (5 bases). Input material: naive CD8+ T cells from blood, with Jurkat cell RNA spiked in. Specified subset: FACS-sorted CD8+CD4-CCR7+CD45RA+ naive T cells. This TCR was recovered from a human donor in good health. Some libraries in this study had Jurkat cell RNA spiked in. The CDR3, as DNA: TGTGCCAGCAGCATAGCGCTTGGCAACACCGGGGAGCTGTTTTTT. Its translation: CASSIALGNTGELFF. Full variable domain (remainder filled in from reference TRBV7-9 and TRBJ2-2): DTGVSQNPRHKITKRGQNVTFRCDPISEHNRLYWYRQTLGQGPEFLTYFQNEAQLEKSRLLSDRFSAERPKGSFSTLEIQRTEQGDSAMYLCASSIALGNTGELFFGEGSRLTVL.